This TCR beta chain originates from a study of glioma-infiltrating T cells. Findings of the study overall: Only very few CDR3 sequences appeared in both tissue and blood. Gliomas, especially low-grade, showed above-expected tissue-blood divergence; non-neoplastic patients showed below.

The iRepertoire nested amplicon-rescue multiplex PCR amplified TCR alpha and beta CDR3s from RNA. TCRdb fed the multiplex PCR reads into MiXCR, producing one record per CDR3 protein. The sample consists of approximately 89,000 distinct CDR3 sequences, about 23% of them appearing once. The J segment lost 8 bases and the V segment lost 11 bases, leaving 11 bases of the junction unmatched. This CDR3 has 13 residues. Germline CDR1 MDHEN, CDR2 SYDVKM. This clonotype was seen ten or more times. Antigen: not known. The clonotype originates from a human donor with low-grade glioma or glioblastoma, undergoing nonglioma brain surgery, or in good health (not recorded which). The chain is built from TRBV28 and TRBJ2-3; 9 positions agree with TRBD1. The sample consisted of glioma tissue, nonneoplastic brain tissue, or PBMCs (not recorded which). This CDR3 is CAALGTGRGTQYF. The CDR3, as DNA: TGTGCCGCCCTTGGGACAGGGCGGGGTACGCAGTATTTT.